This T cell receptor beta chain originates from a study of blood T cell repertoires in COVID-19. CDR1 and CDR2 (germline): SQVTM, ANQGSEA. This CDR3 contains 11 residues. V lost 7 bases, J lost 6 bases, and 12 bases lay in between. This table comes from immunoSEQ multiplex PCR, and its TCRdb copy is limited to in-frame clones, with some not included. This repertoire shows under 500,000 clones, roughly 87% found once; its top ten account for over 1.5%. Material: PBMCs or T cells enriched from blood (not recorded which). The clonotype was recovered from a woman aged 18-29 years with acute COVID-19. J is TRBJ2-5 and V is TRBV29-1, with D perhaps TRBD2 (5 bases). The CDR3 DNA sequence: TGCAGCGCATACGGGGTCCAGACCCAGTACTTC. Its protein product is CSAYGVQTQYF.